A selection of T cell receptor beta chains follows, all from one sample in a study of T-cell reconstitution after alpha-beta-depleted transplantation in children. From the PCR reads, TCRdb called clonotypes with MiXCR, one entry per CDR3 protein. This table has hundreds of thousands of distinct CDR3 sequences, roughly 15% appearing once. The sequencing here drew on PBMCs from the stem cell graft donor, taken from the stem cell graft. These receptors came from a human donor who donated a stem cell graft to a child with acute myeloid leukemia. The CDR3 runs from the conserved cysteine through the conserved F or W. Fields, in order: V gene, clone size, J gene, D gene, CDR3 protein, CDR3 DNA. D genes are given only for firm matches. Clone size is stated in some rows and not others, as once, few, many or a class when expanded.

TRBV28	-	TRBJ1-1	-	CASSQFSGRSETTNTEAFF	TGTGCCAGCAGTCAGTTTTCAGGGCGCTCTGAAACTACAAACACTGAAGCTTTCTTT
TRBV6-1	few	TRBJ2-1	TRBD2	CASSPGTLAGDEQFF	TGTGCCAGCAGTCCAGGGACTTTAGCGGGGGATGAGCAGTTCTTC
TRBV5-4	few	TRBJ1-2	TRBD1	CASSPKVGGASGYTF	TGTGCCAGCAGTCCAAAAGTAGGGGGCGCGAGCGGCTACACCTTC
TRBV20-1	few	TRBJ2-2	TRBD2	CSAPAGGLNTGELFF	TGCAGTGCCCCGGCGGGGGGGCTTAACACCGGGGAGCTGTTTTTT
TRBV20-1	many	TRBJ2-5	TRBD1	CSVPDRGGETQYF	TGCAGTGTCCCGGACAGGGGCGGAGAGACCCAGTACTTC
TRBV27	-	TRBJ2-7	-	CASSLGVDGVHSYEQYF	TGTGCCAGCAGTTTAGGGGTCGATGGGGTCCATTCCTACGAGCAGTACTTC
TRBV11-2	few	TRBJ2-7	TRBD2	CASSLAGTSGLSEQYF	TGTGCCAGCAGCTTAGCAGGGACTAGTGGGCTCTCCGAGCAGTACTTC
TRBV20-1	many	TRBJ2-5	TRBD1	CSAGGLTGEQETQYF	TGCAGTGCTGGCGGACTTACAGGGGAGCAAGAGACCCAGTACTTC
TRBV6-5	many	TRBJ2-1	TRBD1	CASSYAADRNYNNEQFF	TGTGCCAGCAGTTACGCCGCGGACAGGAACTATAACAATGAGCAGTTCTTC
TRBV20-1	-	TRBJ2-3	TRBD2	CSAVQRGASTDTQYF	TGCAGTGCCGTCCAGCGGGGGGCCTCCACAGATACGCAGTATTTT
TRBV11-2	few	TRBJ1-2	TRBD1	CASSLERQGVNYGYTF	TGTGCCAGCAGCTTAGAGAGACAGGGGGTCAACTATGGCTACACCTTC
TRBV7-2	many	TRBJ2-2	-	CASSRRDVSTGELFF	TGTGCCAGCAGCCGCCGGGACGTCAGCACCGGGGAGCTGTTTTTT
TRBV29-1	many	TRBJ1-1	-	CSVEGESRGLTEAFF	TGCAGCGTTGAAGGGGAAAGCAGGGGTTTGACTGAAGCTTTCTTT
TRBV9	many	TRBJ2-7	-	CASSPTHDEQYF	TGTGCCAGCAGCCCCACCCACGACGAGCAGTACTTC
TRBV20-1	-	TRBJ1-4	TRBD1	CSALSGTGDEKLFF	TGCAGTGCCTTATCCGGGACAGGGGATGAAAAACTGTTTTTT
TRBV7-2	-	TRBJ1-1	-	CASSLWKWQKNTEAFF	TGTGCCAGCAGCTTATGGAAGTGGCAGAAGAACACTGAAGCTTTCTTT
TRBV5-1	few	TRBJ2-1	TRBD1	CASSSGTGGLSEQFF	TGCGCCAGCAGCTCGGGGACAGGGGGCTTAAGTGAGCAGTTCTTC
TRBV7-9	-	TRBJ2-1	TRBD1	CASSLSTGGSHEQFF	TGTGCCAGCAGCTTATCAACAGGGGGCTCCCATGAGCAGTTCTTC
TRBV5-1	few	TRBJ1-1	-	CASSFSDRTEAFF	TGCGCCAGCAGCTTCTCCGACCGGACTGAAGCTTTCTTT
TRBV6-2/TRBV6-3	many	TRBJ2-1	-	CASSRNYNEQFF	TGTGCCAGCAGCCGAAACTACAATGAGCAGTTCTTC
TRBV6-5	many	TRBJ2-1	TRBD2	CASSYGSGGSSYNEQFF	TGTGCCAGCAGTTACGGGAGCGGGGGGAGCTCCTACAATGAGCAGTTCTTC
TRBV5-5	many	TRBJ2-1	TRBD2	CASSFVWTSQPNEQFF	TGTGCCAGCAGCTTTGTATGGACTAGTCAGCCCAATGAGCAGTTCTTC
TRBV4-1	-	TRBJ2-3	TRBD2	CASSQSGLELTDTQYF	TGCGCCAGCAGCCAAAGTGGACTAGAACTCACAGATACGCAGTATTTT
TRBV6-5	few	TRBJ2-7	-	CASSYTIRDGFYEQYF	TGTGCCAGCAGTTACACCATCCGGGACGGATTCTACGAGCAGTACTTC
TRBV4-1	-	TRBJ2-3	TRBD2	CASSQVSGVGTDTQYF	TGCGCCAGCAGCCAAGTTAGCGGGGTTGGCACAGATACGCAGTATTTT
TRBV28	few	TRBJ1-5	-	CASSFGRGSGQPQHF	TGTGCCAGCAGTTTCGGCAGGGGTAGCGGTCAGCCCCAGCATTTT
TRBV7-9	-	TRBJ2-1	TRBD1	CASSPQRDRGLNEQFF	TGTGCCAGCAGCCCACAGCGGGACAGGGGGCTCAATGAGCAGTTCTTC
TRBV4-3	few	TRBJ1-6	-	CASSQIGGARDNSPLHF	TGCGCCAGCAGCCAGATAGGGGGAGCGCGTGATAATTCACCCCTCCACTTT
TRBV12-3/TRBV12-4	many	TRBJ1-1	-	CASSSPGRVAVVFF	TGTGCCAGCAGTTCACCAGGACGCGTGGCGGTAGTCTTCTTT
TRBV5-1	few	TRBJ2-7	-	CASSPSGIPSQYEQYF	TGCGCCAGCAGCCCCAGTGGGATTCCCTCACAATACGAGCAGTACTTC
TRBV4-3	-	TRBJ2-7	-	CASSQLTGATYEQYF	TGCGCCAGCAGCCAACTGACGGGGGCAACCTACGAGCAGTACTTC
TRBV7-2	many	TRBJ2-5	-	CASRSPGAETQYF	TGTGCCAGCAGGTCCCCGGGTGCGGAGACCCAGTACTTC
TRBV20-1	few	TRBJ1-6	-	CSVQTAGQTTPLHF	TGCAGTGTTCAAACGGCAGGACAGACGACACCCCTCCACTTT
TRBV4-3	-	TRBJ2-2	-	CASSQGSWDTGELFF	TGCGCCAGCAGCCAGGGAAGTTGGGACACCGGGGAGCTGTTTTTT
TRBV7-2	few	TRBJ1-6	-	CASSNSEVPYNSPLHF	TGTGCCAGCAGTAATAGTGAGGTGCCCTATAATTCACCCCTCCACTTT
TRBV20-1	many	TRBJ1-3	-	CSAPDDGNTIYF	TGCAGTGCCCCGGACGACGGAAACACCATATATTTT
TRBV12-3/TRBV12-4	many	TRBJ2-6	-	CASSEGAGANVLTF	TGTGCCAGCAGTGAGGGGGCTGGGGCCAACGTCCTGACTTTC
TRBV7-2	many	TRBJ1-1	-	CASSSPSWGTEAFF	TGTGCCAGCAGCTCCCCTTCGTGGGGCACTGAAGCTTTCTTT
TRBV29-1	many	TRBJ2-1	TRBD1	CSVSTGARSYNEQFF	TGCAGCGTTTCGACAGGGGCCCGCTCCTACAATGAGCAGTTCTTC
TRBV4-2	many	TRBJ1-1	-	CASSQEYLQALNTEAFF	TGTGCCAGCAGCCAAGAGTACCTCCAGGCCCTGAACACTGAAGCTTTCTTT
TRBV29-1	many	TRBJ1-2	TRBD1	CSVDWGQGYGYTF	TGCAGCGTTGATTGGGGACAGGGGTATGGCTACACCTTC
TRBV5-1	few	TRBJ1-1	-	CASSSQGRGNTEAFF	TGCGCCAGCAGCTCCCAGGGAAGGGGGAACACTGAAGCTTTCTTT
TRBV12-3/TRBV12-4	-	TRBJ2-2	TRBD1	CASSFWTGGTGELFF	TGTGCCAGCAGTTTCTGGACAGGGGGGACCGGGGAGCTGTTTTTT
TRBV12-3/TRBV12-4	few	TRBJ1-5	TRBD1	CASSMDRGSISNQPQHF	TGTGCCAGCAGTATGGACAGGGGGTCCATTAGCAATCAGCCCCAGCATTTT
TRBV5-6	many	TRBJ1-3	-	CASSLQGNTIYF	TGTGCCAGCAGCTTGCAGGGAAACACCATATATTTT
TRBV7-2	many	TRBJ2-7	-	CASRPDGSYEQYF	TGTGCCAGCAGACCGGACGGATCCTACGAGCAGTACTTC
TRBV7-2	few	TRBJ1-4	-	CASSLGGANEKLFF	TGTGCCAGCAGCTTAGGAGGGGCCAATGAAAAACTGTTTTTT
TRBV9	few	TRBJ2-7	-	CASSGDNYEQYF	TGTGCCAGCAGCGGAGACAACTACGAGCAGTACTTC
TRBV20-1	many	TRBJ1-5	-	CSARDNNGYSNQPQHF	TGCAGTGCTAGAGATAATAACGGATATAGCAATCAGCCCCAGCATTTT
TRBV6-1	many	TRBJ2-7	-	CASSEGRTYEQYF	TGTGCCAGCAGTGAGGGCAGGACCTACGAGCAGTACTTC
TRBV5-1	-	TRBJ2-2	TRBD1	CASSQDRVYTGELFF	TGCGCCAGCAGCCAGGACAGGGTCTACACCGGGGAGCTGTTTTTT
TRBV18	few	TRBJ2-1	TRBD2	CASFTGGGPYNEQFF	TGTGCCAGCTTCACCGGGGGGGGACCCTACAATGAGCAGTTCTTC
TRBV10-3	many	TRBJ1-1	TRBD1	CAISNNRGRNTEAFF	TGTGCCATCAGTAATAACAGGGGGAGGAACACTGAAGCTTTCTTT
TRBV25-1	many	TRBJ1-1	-	CASSELESEAFF	TGTGCCAGCAGTGAATTAGAGTCTGAAGCTTTCTTT